A single count supports the clone carrying this T cell receptor beta chain. Its target is unknown. Sequenced by immunoSEQ multiplex PCR; TCRdb stores in-frame clones only, minus some. The profile shows around 500,000 clones, more than 75% of them singletons. The data are from a study of shared clonotypes between healthy human individuals. The V end was cut by 7 bases, the J end by 0 bases, with 13 bases between. CDR1 ENHRY and CDR2 SYGVKD come from the germline V gene. The CDR3 loop spans 15 amino acids. When samples were unsorted, tens of millions of PBMCs were used for genomic DNA. Study-wide results and caveats: An expected dependence of interdonor clonotype sharing on sequencing depth was noted.

Sequences were obtained from PBMCs. This TCR was recovered from a woman aged 40 to 55 in good health. Some clones in this sample may be carry-over from other donors' samples. The gene calls are TRBV10-3 and TRBJ1-3; a possible D gene is TRBD1 (6 bases). The CDR3 spells CAITGQLSSGNTIYF. The CDR3 DNA sequence: TGTGCCATCACAGGACAGCTGAGCTCTGGAAACACCATATATTTT.